Each of the 10 T cell receptor beta chains below was sequenced from the same sample in a study of blood T cell repertoires in COVID-19. The data were produced by immunoSEQ multiplex PCR, yet TCRdb's version contains in-frame clones alone and is incomplete. The sample gives fewer than 300,000 clones, almost 85% of which show up once; 5% to 6.5% is in the top ten. Sequencing was done on a sample of peripheral blood. These receptor sequences come from a man aged 45 to 65 with active or convalescent COVID-19.

The V call is TRBV25-1, the J call TRBJ1-4; a weak D match, TRBD1 (5 bases). The CDR3 sequence is 14 residues long. V lost 3 bases and J 8 bases, leaving 13 bases between the germline ends. From germline, CDR1 is MGHDK and CDR2 SYGVNS. CDR3 nucleotides: TGTGCCAGCAGTGAGCCCAGGGATCGCGAAAAACTGTTTTTT. Its protein is CASSEPRDREKLFF.

The chain joins TRBV9 to TRBJ2-3, with 11 bases that match TRBD2. This CDR3 spans 15 amino acids. V gave up 4 bases and J gave up 4 bases; unmatched junction bases: 5. Germline assignment: CDR1 SGDLS and CDR2 YYNGEE. CDR3 in amino acids: CASSLAGGKSDTQYF. CDR3 nucleotides: TGTGCCAGCAGCTTAGCGGGAGGGAAGTCAGATACGCAGTATTTT.

The rearrangement links TRBV7-9 to TRBJ2-7, with D perhaps matching TRBD2 (5 bases). CDR1 and CDR2 from the germline V gene are SEHNR and FQNEAQ (reference sequence). The CDR3 is 17 residues long. Trimming shortened V by 4 bases and J by 9 bases, and 28 bases separated the two germline ends. The CDR3 bases are TGTGCCAGCAGCTCCCCAATAGGAGGAAGTGTGACCCCGCCGCAGTACTTC. It yields the protein CASSSPIGGSVTPPQYF. Using reference TRBV7-9 and TRBJ2-7 for the parts outside the CDR3, the full variable domain is DTGVSQNPRHKITKRGQNVTFRCDPISEHNRLYWYRQTLGQGPEFLTYFQNEAQLEKSRLLSDRFSAERPKGSFSTLEIQRTEQGDSAMYLCASSSPIGGSVTPPQYFGPGTRLTVT.

This clone was counted between two and nine times. The V and J genes are TRBV28 and TRBJ2-5, with 8 bases that match TRBD1. The CDR3 covers 17 residues. The ends lost 2 bases at V and 0 bases at J; junction bases unmatched: 8. CDR1 is MDHEN, CDR2 SYDVKM, per germline. The CDR3 region is CASSLGTGDFYQETQYF. DNA of the CDR3: TGTGCCAGCAGTTTAGGGACAGGCGACTTCTACCAAGAGACCCAGTACTTC.

The chain couples TRBV7-2 to TRBJ2-5, with TRBD2 matching 13 bases. V was pared by 5 bases and J by 5 bases, with 8 bases of the junction left unmatched. Germline-derived CDR1 and CDR2 are SGHTA and FQGNSA. The CDR3 length is 16 residues. Here the CDR3 DNA reads TGTGCCAGCAGCCTCCAACTAGCGGGAGGGCCCGAGACCCAGTACTTC. It encodes CASSLQLAGGPETQYF.

The genes are TRBV5-1 and TRBJ1-3; possible D gene TRBD1, 5 bases. The CDR3 runs to 15 residues. From germline, CDR1 is SGHRS and CDR2 YFSETQ. Between the trimmed V and J ends, which lost 7 bases and 1 base, there was a span of 15 bases. The CDR3 loop is CASSPDGGSGNTIYF. The CDR3, as DNA: TGCGCCAGCTCCCCCGACGGGGGATCTGGAAACACCATATATTTT.

This clone has a handful of counts. V gene TRBV6-5 combines with J gene TRBJ1-2; TRBD1 matches at 11 bases. This CDR3 region has 15 residues. The junction had 9 bases not matched to a gene; V was cut back by 5 bases and J by 7 bases. In germline, CDR1 is MNHEY, CDR2 SVGAGI. This CDR3 is CASSPGTGGNLGYTF. In DNA, the CDR3 is TGTGCCAGCAGTCCTGGGACAGGGGGGAATCTTGGCTACACCTTC.

The rearrangement uses TRBV3-1 (or the pseudogene TRBV3-2) and TRBJ2-7; 8 bases match TRBD1. V lost 1 base, J lost 2 bases, and 4 bases stayed unmatched. Germline lookup yields CDR1 LGHDT and CDR2 YNNKEL (reference sequence). The CDR3 is 15 residues long. CDR3 in amino acids: CASSQGGDRTYEQYF. The CDR3 nucleotides read TGTGCCAGCAGCCAAGGGGGGGACAGGACCTACGAGCAGTACTTC.

This chain uses TRBV18 with TRBJ1-2, with 7 bases aligning to TRBD1. There are 17 residues in the CDR3. Looked up from germline, CDR1 is KGHSH and CDR2 is LQKENI. With V trimmed by 3 bases and J by 4 bases, 14 bases remained unmatched. CDR3: CASSPTGAGTVRYGYTF. CDR3 sequence (DNA): TGTGCCAGCTCACCCACCGGCGCCGGGACAGTCCGCTATGGCTACACCTTC.

This chain joins TRBV6-4 and TRBJ2-2; tentatively, D is TRBD1 (5 bases). The CDR3 consists of 15 residues. The germline V gene encodes CDR1 MRHNA and CDR2 SNTAGT. V gave up 7 bases and J gave up 2 bases, with 14 bases separating them. This CDR3 is CASKTDHSNTGELFF. The CDR3 coding sequence is TGTGCCAGCAAGACAGATCATTCTAACACCGGGGAGCTGTTTTTT.